This TCR beta chain derives from a study of T cell responses to AZD1222 COVID-19 vaccine. Study-level findings and limits: Dominant CD4 TCR responses targeted spike regions 160-218 and 743-854. The number of AZD1222 recipients seropositive at baseline was only 6 or 7. Elevations in Spike-specific TCR breadth and depth followed administration of two AZD1222 doses. Most donors were white British and more were female, and clonal diversity was possibly underestimated.

Using immunoSEQ multiplex PCR, the repertoire was profiled, and TCRdb retains in-frame clones only, with some absent. The sample yields over 100,000 clones, approximately 90% seen once. About this clone itself: Its target is not known.

V was clipped by 5 bases and J by 1 base, with 9 bases between them. The CDR3 consists of 13 residues. Germline lookup yields CDR1 SGDLS and CDR2 YYNGEE. The clonotype comes from an adult in good health. Sample: peripheral blood, taken on day 0 of AZD1222 vaccination. The rearrangement joins TRBV9 to TRBJ1-1; D is perhaps TRBD1 (5 bases). This chain's CDR3 is CASRGDGNTEAFF. The CDR3 DNA reads as TGTGCCAGCAGGGGGGACGGGAACACTGAAGCTTTCTTT.